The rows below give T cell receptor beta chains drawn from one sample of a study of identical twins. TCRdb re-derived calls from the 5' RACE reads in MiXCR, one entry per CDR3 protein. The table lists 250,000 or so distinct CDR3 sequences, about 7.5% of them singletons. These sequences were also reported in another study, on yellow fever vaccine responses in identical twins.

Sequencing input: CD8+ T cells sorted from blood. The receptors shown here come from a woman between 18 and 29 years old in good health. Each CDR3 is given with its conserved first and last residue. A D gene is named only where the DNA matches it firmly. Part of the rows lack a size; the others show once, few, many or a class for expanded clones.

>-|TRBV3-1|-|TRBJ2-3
TGTGCCAGCAGCCAGAGTGGTGTATTCGTGGGGGTCCCAGATACGCAGTATTTT
CASSQSGVFVGVPDTQYF
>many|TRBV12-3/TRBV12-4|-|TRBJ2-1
TGTGCCAGCAGCCAGTACAATGAGCAGTTCTTC
CASSQYNEQFF
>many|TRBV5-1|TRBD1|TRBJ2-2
TGCGCCAGCAGCCCGTCCGGGACAGGGAACACCGGGGAGCTGTTTTTT
CASSPSGTGNTGELFF
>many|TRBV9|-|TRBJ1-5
TGTGCCAGCAGCGCACACCCCGGAGGGGCTCAGCCCCAGCATTTT
CASSAHPGGAQPQHF
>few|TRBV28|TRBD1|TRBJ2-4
TGTGCCAGCAGTTTAGACAGGGAAGAAAACATTCAGTACTTC
CASSLDREENIQYF
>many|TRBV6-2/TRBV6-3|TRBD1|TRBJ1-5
TGTGCCAGCAGTACGCGGGACAGGGTTGATCAGCCCCAGCATTTT
CASSTRDRVDQPQHF
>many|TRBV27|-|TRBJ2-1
TGTGCCAGCGCTAAGGGGGGCCCCTACAATGAGCAGTTCTTC
CASAKGGPYNEQFF
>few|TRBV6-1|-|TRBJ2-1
TGTGCCAGCAGTGAACCTAGCCTCTACTACAATGAGCAGTTCTTC
CASSEPSLYYNEQFF
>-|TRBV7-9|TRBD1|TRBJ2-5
TGTGCCAGCAGCCCCCGGGACAGCCCCGACCAAGAGACCCAGTACTTC
CASSPRDSPDQETQYF
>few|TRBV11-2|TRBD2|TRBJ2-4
TGTGCCAGCAGCGAGAGGACTAGCGGGAGAGTCTTTGTGAACATTCAGTACTTC
CASSERTSGRVFVNIQYF
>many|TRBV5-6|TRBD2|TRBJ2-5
TGTGCCAGCAGCTTGCGCGGGACTAGCGGGAGAGGTCAAGAGACCCAGTACTTC
CASSLRGTSGRGQETQYF
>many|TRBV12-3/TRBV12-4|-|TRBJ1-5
TGTGCCAGCAGTTTAGGGGGAGGGGGTTGGCCCCAGCATTTT
CASSLGGGGWPQHF
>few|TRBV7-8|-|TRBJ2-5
TGTGCCAGCAGCTTAGCACGGGGGCGAGGGGAAGAGACCCAGTACTTC
CASSLARGRGEETQYF
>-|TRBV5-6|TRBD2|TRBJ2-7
TGTGCCAGCAGCTTCCGGGAGGGGGGCCTCTACGAGCAGTACTTC
CASSFREGGLYEQYF
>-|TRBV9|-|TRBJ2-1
TGTGCCAGCAGCGTCGGAGGGAACCATGAGCAGTTCTTC
CASSVGGNHEQFF
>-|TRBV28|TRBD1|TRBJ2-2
TGTGCCAGCAGTTGGAGGGACAGGGGACAGGGCACCGGGGAGCTGTTTTTT
CASSWRDRGQGTGELFF
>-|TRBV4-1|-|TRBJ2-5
TGCGCCAGCAGCCTGAAATTAGGGGCGGAGACCCAGTACTTC
CASSLKLGAETQYF
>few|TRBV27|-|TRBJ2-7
TGTGCCAGCAGTCAAGGGGCCAACTCCTACGAGCAGTACTTC
CASSQGANSYEQYF
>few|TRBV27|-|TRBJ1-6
TGTGCCAGCAGTTTGGGGAGTTATAATTCACCCCTCCACTTT
CASSLGSYNSPLHF
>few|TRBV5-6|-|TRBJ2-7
TGTGCCAGCAGCTTGGCTCGGGAATCGGTCTCCTACGAGCAGTACTTC
CASSLARESVSYEQYF
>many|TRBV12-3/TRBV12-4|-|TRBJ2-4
TGTGCCAGCAGTTTAAGGGAACTAGCCAAAAACATTCAGTACTTC
CASSLRELAKNIQYF